The T cell receptor beta chain under discussion was sequenced for a study of shared clonotypes between healthy human individuals. Study summary: Donors, aged 18 to 49, were a couple of women and a few men.

The V end was cut by 0 bases, the J end by 3 bases, with 9 bases between. Germline values: CDR1 SGHVS, CDR2 FNYEAQ. The CDR3 covers 15 residues. With respect to this clone: Antigen: not known.

Study-wide results and caveats: The four-donor shared clonotypes exceeded non-shared clonotypes in generation probability, with non-shared ones scoring lower.

Donors were Caucasian adults residing in Nashville, Tennessee, USA. CD4+ cell separation produced CD45RA+ naive and CD45RA-negative memory subsets. Produced via immunoSEQ multiplex PCR; TCRdb's table is partial and in-frame only. This table has some 1.5 million clones, roughly 96% appearing once. Sequenced material: naive CD4+ T cells sorted from blood. Documented subset: CD45RA+ positively selected. This clonotype was obtained from a man in his thirties or forties in good health. The V call is TRBV7-6, the J call TRBJ1-5; D unresolved. Here the CDR3 DNA reads TGTGCCAGCAGCTTAGCCCCAGACCACAATCAGCCCCAGCATTTT. Protein sequence: CASSLAPDHNQPQHF. The full variable domain, rest sourced from reference TRBV7-6 and TRBJ1-5, is GAGVSQSPRYKVTKRGQDVALRCDPISGHVSLYWYRQALGQGPEFLTYFNYEAQQDKSGLPNDRFSAERPEGSISTLTIQRTEQRDSAMYRCASSLAPDHNQPQHFGDGTRLSIL.